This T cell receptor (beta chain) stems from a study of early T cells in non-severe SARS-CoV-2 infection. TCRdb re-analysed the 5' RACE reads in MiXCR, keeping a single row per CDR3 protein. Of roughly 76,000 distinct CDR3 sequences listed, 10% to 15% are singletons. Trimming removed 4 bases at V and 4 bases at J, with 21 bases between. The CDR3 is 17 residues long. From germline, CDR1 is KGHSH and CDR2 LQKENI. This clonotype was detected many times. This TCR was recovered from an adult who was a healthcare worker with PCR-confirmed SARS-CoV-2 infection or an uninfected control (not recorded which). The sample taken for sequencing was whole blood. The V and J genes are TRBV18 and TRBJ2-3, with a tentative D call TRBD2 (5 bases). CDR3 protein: CASSLRVASRAADTQYF. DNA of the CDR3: TGTGCCAGCTCACTGCGGGTCGCTTCCCGCGCGGCAGATACGCAGTATTTT.